Listed here are 19 T cell receptor beta chains from one sample, sequenced in a study of blood T cell repertoires in COVID-19. Here immunoSEQ multiplex PCR was the method, and the copy in TCRdb shows in-frame clones only, minus some. The repertoire holds under 130,000 clones, with roughly nine tenths as singletons. Input material: peripheral blood. The origin of the receptors is a woman older than 75 with acute or convalescent COVID-19.

This clone showed up just a few times. The gene calls are TRBV12-3 or TRBV12-4 and TRBJ2-1; D is possibly TRBD1 (6 bases). V lost 3 bases to trimming and J lost 7 bases, with 10 bases between them. This CDR3 contains 13 residues. CDR3: CASSFLGANEQFF. CDR3 coding DNA: TGTGCCAGCAGTTTTTTGGGGGCAAATGAGCAGTTCTTC.

V is TRBV5-8 and J is TRBJ2-7, with TRBD1 as a possible D gene (6 bases). The CDR3 length is 16 residues. The V and J ends lost 3 bases and 0 bases respectively, with 16 bases between them. CDR1 is SGHTS and CDR2 is YDEGEE in the germline V gene. The CDR3 bases are TGTGCCAGCAGCTGGCGGCAGGGGCCAAGCTCCTACGAGCAGTACTTC. It codes for CASSWRQGPSSYEQYF.

J is TRBJ2-3 and V is TRBV5-1; no clear D. The germline CDR1 and CDR2 sequences are SGHRS and YFSETQ. V was clipped by 1 base and J by 6 bases, with 3 bases between them. The CDR3 sequence is 11 residues long. CDR3 bases: TGCGCCAGCAGCTTGTATGATACGCAGTATTTT. This translates into CASSLYDTQYF.

The chain couples TRBV4-1 to TRBJ1-5; D remains ambiguous. The CDR3 is 14 amino acids. The V end was cut by 1 base, the J end by 3 bases, with 7 bases between. Per germline, CDR1 MGHRA and CDR2 YSYEKL. The CDR3 bases are TGCGCCAGCAGCCAAGGACTGCTCAATCAGCCCCAGCATTTT. It yields the protein CASSQGLLNQPQHF.

The J gene is TRBJ2-1, the V gene TRBV6-6, with 8 bases aligning to TRBD1. The junction had 3 bases not matched to a gene; V was cut back by 5 bases and J by 15 bases. The V gene's germline CDR1 is MNHNY and CDR2 SVGAGI (reference sequence). The CDR3 extends over 10 amino acids. The CDR3 bases are TGTGCCAGCAGTGGACAGGGAATGTTCTTC. It codes for CASSGQGMFF.

This clone was found once. The gene calls are TRBV5-1 and TRBJ2-4, with D perhaps matching TRBD2 (6 bases). Germline V gives CDR1 SGHRS, CDR2 YFSETQ. Deletions cut 2 bases from V and 9 bases from J, with 21 bases between. This CDR3 has 16 residues. CDR3 in DNA: TGCGCCAGCAGCTTTGGTAGTACTAGCCAAACCGGCATTCAGTACTTC. It yields the protein CASSFGSTSQTGIQYF.

The V and J genes are TRBV27 and TRBJ1-2, with D perhaps matching TRBD1 (5 bases). CDR3 length: 13 residues. V was trimmed by 8 bases and J by 0 bases, leaving 10 bases between them. From germline, CDR1 is MNHEY and CDR2 SMNVEV (reference sequence). This CDR3 reads CASRRGTNYGYTF. The CDR3 region has the DNA TGTGCCAGCCGGCGGGGGACTAACTATGGCTACACCTTC.

This clone was seen a few times. The rearrangement joins TRBV3-1 (or the pseudogene TRBV3-2) to TRBJ1-1; tentatively, D is TRBD1 (5 bases). V was clipped by 2 bases and J by 5 bases, with 12 bases between them. Per germline, CDR1 LGHDT and CDR2 YNNKEL (reference sequence). The CDR3 has 14 amino acids. CDR3 protein: CASSQQGELTEAFF. CDR3 sequence (DNA): TGTGCCAGCAGCCAACAGGGTGAATTAACTGAAGCTTTCTTT.

The chain has TRBV2 and TRBJ1-6; D possibly corresponds to TRBD1 (6 bases). CDR3 length equals 14 residues. CDR1 and CDR2 from the germline V gene are SNHLY and FYNNEI. V was pared by 10 bases and J by 3 bases, with 13 bases between. CDR3 loop: CATGQTNYNSPLHF. The CDR3 DNA sequence: TGTGCCACAGGACAGACGAACTATAATTCACCCCTCCACTTT.

The V and J genes are TRBV5-8 and TRBJ1-2; D uncertain. Trimming stripped 4 bases from V and 3 bases from J, with 10 bases between. Looked up from germline, CDR1 is SGHTS and CDR2 is YDEGEE. The CDR3 runs 13 residues. In nucleotides, the CDR3 is TGTGCCAGCAGCCTTTCCTCGTACTATGGCTACACCTTC. Residues: CASSLSSYYGYTF.

The V gene is TRBV21-1, the J gene TRBJ1-2; TRBD1, the table's D call, lacks a check against the DNA. TRBV21-1 is a pseudogene. The CDR3 is 18 amino acids. DNA for the CDR3: TGTGCCAGCAGCAAACCCTGTGCAGGGGCAGGGGGCGAGGAAGGCTACACCTTC. This encodes CASSKPCAGAGGEEGYTF.

This clone appeared once. The chain combines TRBV5-5 with TRBJ1-4; 7 bases match TRBD1. Trimming removed 4 bases from V and 0 bases from J; junction bases left unmatched: 12. This CDR3 is 18 amino acids long. Per germline, CDR1 SGHKS and CDR2 YYEKEE (reference sequence). The chain's CDR3 is CASSPRQGSGATNEKLFF. The CDR3 nucleotides are TGTGCCAGCAGCCCCAGACAGGGTTCTGGCGCAACTAATGAAAAACTGTTTTTT.

The genes are TRBV19 and TRBJ2-3; 11 bases align to TRBD2. CDR3 length: 16 amino acids. Germline assignment: CDR1 LNHDA and CDR2 SQIVND (reference sequence). J gave up 1 base and V 6 bases, and 6 bases lay outside the gene matches. The CDR3, as DNA: TGTGCCAGTAGGACAATAGCGGGGGGGGGCACAGATACGCAGTATTTT. It specifies CASRTIAGGGTDTQYF.

The rearrangement uses TRBV4-1 and TRBJ2-7, with D maybe TRBD2 (5 bases). CDR3 size: 14 residues. V was clipped by 0 bases and J by 6 bases, with 12 bases between them. The germline V gene encodes CDR1 MGHRA and CDR2 YSYEKL. DNA of the CDR3: TGCGCCAGCAGCCAAGATGGGGTGAGCGGCGAGCAGTACTTC. Protein product: CASSQDGVSGEQYF.

This clone appeared a single time. This chain uses TRBV7-2 with TRBJ2-5; D may be TRBD1 (6 bases). Germline CDR1 and CDR2: SGHTA and FQGNSA. Between the trimmed V and J ends, which lost 1 base and 4 bases, there was a span of 13 bases. CDR3 length: 15 amino acids. CDR3 amino acids: CASSLVGAEGETQYF. Written as DNA, the CDR3 is TGTGCCAGCAGCTTAGTGGGGGCCGAGGGAGAGACCCAGTACTTC. The full variable domain, its missing parts supplied by reference TRBV7-2 and TRBJ2-5, is GAGVSQSPSNKVTEKGKDVELRCDPISGHTALYWYRQSLGQGLEFLIYFQGNSAPDKSGLPSDRFSAERTGGSVSTLTIQRTQQEDSAVYLCASSLVGAEGETQYFGPGTRLLVL.

J is TRBJ1-3 and V is TRBV5-5; D is unclear. The CDR3 has 15 amino acids. From germline, CDR1 is SGHKS and CDR2 YYEKEE (reference sequence). V was cut by 4 bases and J by 0 bases, with 11 bases left in between. CDR3 amino acids: CASSAGHSSGNTIYF. Written as DNA, the CDR3 is TGTGCCAGCAGCGCGGGTCATAGCTCTGGAAACACCATATATTTT.

This chain connects TRBV5-1 to TRBJ1-5; no definite D call. Trimming removed 5 bases from V and 4 bases from J, with 10 bases in between. CDR1 and CDR2 (germline): SGHRS, YFSETQ. CDR3 length: 13 residues. DNA of the CDR3: TGCGCCAGCAGGGAGGGAAGAAATCAGCCCCAGCATTTT. Translating it yields CASREGRNQPQHF. Variable domain in full (rest from reference TRBV5-1 and TRBJ1-5): KAGVTQTPRYLIKTRGQQVTLSCSPISGHRSVSWYQQTPGQGLQFLFEYFSETQRNKGNFPGRFSGRQFSNSRSEMNVSTLELGDSALYLCASREGRNQPQHFGDGTRLSIL.

This chain joins TRBV14 and TRBJ1-6; 11 bases align to TRBD1. The CDR3 spans 14 residues. Germline V CDR1 and CDR2: SGHDN, FVKESK. The ends lost 4 bases at V and 14 bases at J; junction bases unmatched: 7. CDR3 protein: CASSRDRGSVTLHF. DNA of the CDR3: TGTGCCAGCAGCCGGGACAGGGGGTCGGTCACCCTCCACTTT.

V is TRBV13 and J is TRBJ2-1; 8 nucleotides line up with TRBD2. V gave up 5 bases and J gave up 2 bases; unmatched junction bases: 5. Germline CDR1 PRHDT, CDR2 FYEKMQ (reference sequence). The CDR3 runs to 15 residues. CDR3 sequence (DNA): TGTGCCAGCAGCACCAGGACTAGCCCCTACAATGAGCAGTTCTTC. Amino acids: CASSTRTSPYNEQFF.